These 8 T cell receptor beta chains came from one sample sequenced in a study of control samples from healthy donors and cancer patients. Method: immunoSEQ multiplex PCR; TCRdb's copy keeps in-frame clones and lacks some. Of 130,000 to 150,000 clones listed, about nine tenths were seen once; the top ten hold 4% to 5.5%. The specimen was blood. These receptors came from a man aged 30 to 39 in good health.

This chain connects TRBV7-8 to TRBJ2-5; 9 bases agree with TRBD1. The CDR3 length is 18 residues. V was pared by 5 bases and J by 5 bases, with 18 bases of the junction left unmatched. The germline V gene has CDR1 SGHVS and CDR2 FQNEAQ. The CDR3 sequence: CASSTLGGQGKGPETQYF. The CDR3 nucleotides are TGTGCCAGCAGCACCCTAGGCGGACAGGGGAAAGGGCCCGAGACCCAGTACTTC.

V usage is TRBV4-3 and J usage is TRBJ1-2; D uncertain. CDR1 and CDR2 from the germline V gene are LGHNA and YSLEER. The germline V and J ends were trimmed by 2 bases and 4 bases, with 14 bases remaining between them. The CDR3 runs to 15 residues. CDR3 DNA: TGCGCCAGCAGCCAAAGCCCCCCCGGGGTCTATGGCTACACCTTC. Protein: CASSQSPPGVYGYTF.

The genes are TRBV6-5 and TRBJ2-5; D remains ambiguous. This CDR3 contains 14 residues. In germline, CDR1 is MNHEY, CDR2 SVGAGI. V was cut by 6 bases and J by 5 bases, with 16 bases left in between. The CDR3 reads CASRGPSEVETQYF. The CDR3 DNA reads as TGTGCCAGCAGAGGACCTAGTGAGGTGGAGACCCAGTACTTC.

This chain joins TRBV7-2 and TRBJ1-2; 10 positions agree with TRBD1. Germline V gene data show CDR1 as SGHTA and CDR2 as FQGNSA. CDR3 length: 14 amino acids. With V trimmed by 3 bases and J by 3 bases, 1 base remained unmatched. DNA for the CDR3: TGTGCCAGCAGCTTCGGGACAGGGGACTATGGCTACACCTTC. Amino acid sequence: CASSFGTGDYGYTF. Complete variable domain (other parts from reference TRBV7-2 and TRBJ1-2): GAGVSQSPSNKVTEKGKDVELRCDPISGHTALYWYRQSLGQGLEFLIYFQGNSAPDKSGLPSDRFSAERTGGSVSTLTIQRTQQEDSAVYLCASSFGTGDYGYTFGSGTRLTVV.

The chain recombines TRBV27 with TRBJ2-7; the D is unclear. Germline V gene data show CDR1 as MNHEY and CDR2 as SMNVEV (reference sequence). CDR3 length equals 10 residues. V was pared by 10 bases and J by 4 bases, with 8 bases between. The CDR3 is CATHRYEQYF. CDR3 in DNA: TGTGCCACCCACCGGTACGAGCAGTACTTC.

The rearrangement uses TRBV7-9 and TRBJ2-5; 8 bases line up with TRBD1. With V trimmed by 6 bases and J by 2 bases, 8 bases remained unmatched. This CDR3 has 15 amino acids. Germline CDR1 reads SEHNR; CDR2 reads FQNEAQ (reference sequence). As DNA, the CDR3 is TGTGCCAGCAGAATCGGACAGGGAGTACAAGAGACCCAGTACTTC. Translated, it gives CASRIGQGVQETQYF.

The CDR3 protein is CASSRQPGAAQYF. The CDR3 nucleotides read TGTGCCAGCAGCCGACAACCAGGGGCCGCCCAGTACTTC. The chain links TRBV7-3 to TRBJ2-5; D might be TRBD1 (6 bases). The V gene lost 5 bases and the J gene lost 9 bases, with 16 bases spanning the gap. This CDR3 comprises 13 residues. Germline assignment: CDR1 SGHTA and CDR2 FQGTGA.

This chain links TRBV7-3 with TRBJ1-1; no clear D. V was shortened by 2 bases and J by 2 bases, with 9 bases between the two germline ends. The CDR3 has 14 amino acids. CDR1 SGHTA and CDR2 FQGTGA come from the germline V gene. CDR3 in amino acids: CASSLVGSNTEAFF. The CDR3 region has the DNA TGTGCCAGCAGCTTAGTAGGTTCCAACACTGAAGCTTTCTTT.